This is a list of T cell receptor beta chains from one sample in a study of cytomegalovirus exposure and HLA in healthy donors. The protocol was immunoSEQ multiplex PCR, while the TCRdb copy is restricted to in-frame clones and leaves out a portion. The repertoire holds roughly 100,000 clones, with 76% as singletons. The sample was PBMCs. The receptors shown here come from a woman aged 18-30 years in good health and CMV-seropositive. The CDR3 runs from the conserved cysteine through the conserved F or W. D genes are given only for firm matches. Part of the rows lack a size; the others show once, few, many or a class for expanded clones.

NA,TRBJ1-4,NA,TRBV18,TGTGCCAGCTCACCACTCAGGGGCTTAGGTGAAAAACTGTTTTTT,CASSPLRGLGEKLFF
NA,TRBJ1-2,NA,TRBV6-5,TGTGCCAGCAGTATCAGTGGCAGCTATGGCTACACCTTC,CASSISGSYGYTF
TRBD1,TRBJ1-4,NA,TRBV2,TGTGCCAGCAGACGAGACAGGGGGCCAGAAAAACTGTTTTTT,CASRRDRGPEKLFF
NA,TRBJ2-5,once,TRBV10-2,TGCGCCAGTTCGTGGGCTCAAGAGACCCAGTACTTC,CASSWAQETQYF
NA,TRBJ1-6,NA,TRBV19,TGTGCCAGTAGTATAGATTGGGGGCAATCACCCCTCCACTTT,CASSIDWGQSPLHF
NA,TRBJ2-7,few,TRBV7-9,TGTGCCAGCAGCTTCTTTGATAAGACGGGATACGAGCAGTACTTC,CASSFFDKTGYEQYF
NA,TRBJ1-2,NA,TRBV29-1,TGCAGCGTTGAGCTCTGGAGGAGCTTAGACTATGGCTACACCTTC,CSVELWRSLDYGYTF
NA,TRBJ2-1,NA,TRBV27,TGTGCCAGCAGCGTCACTAGATACACAAACAATGAGCAGTTCTTC,CASSVTRYTNNEQFF
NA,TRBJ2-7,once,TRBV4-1,TGCGCCAGCAGCCAAGCAGGGGTATACGAGCAGTACTTC,CASSQAGVYEQYF
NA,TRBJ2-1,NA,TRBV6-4,TGTGCCAGCAGTGACGCGGACTCTTCTGATGAGCAGTTCTTC,CASSDADSSDEQFF
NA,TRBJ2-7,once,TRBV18,TGTGCCAGCTCACAGTACGGGGGTTCCTACGAGCAGTACTTC,CASSQYGGSYEQYF
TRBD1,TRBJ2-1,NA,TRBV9,TGTGCCAGCAGCCTTAGAGGGACAGGGCTTTCAAATGAGCAGTTCTTC,CASSLRGTGLSNEQFF
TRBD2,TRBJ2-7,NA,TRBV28,TGTGCCAGCAGGCCACCTAGCGGGACCTCCTACGAGCAGTACTTC,CASRPPSGTSYEQYF
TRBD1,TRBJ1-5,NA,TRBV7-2,TGTGCCAGCAGCGACAGGGTCAATCAGCCCCAGCATTTT,CASSDRVNQPQHF
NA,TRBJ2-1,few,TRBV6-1,TGTGCCAGCTATGAAGTTCGAGACAATGAGCAGTTCTTC,CASYEVRDNEQFF
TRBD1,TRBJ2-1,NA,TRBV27,TGTGCCAGCAGTTTACCGACAGGGATCAATGAGCAGTTCTTC,CASSLPTGINEQFF
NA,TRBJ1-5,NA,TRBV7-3,TGTGCCAGCAGCTCGGCGGATGGCAGGGGCCATCAGCCCCAGCATTTT,CASSSADGRGHQPQHF
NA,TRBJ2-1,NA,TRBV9,TGTGCCAGCAGCGTAGACGTAAGAGGGACCTACAATGAGCAGTTCTTC,CASSVDVRGTYNEQFF
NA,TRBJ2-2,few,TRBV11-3,TGTGCCAGCAGCTTAGGCGGGTGGGCGGGGAGTCACACCGGGGAGCTGTTTTTT,CASSLGGWAGSHTGELFF
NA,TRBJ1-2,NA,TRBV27,TGTGCCAGCAGTTTGGGGGGGCTCTATGGCTACACCTTC,CASSLGGLYGYTF
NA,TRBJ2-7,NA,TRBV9,TGTGCCAGCAGCGTTGGGCCTTGGGACGAGCAGTACTTC,CASSVGPWDEQYF
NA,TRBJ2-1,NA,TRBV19,TGTGCCAGTAGTCCTCGGACAGAGTACAATGAGCAGTTCTTC,CASSPRTEYNEQFF
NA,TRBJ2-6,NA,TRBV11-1,TGTGCCAGCAGCTTAGTAGGGGTTACTGGGGCCAACGTCCTGACTTTC,CASSLVGVTGANVLTF
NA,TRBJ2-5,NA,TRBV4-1,TGCGCCAGCAGCCAAAGCAAACTTTTGGACTACCAAGAGACCCAGTACTTC,CASSQSKLLDYQETQYF
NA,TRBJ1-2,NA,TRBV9,TGTGCCAGCATGAGGACAGACTATGGCTACACCTTC,CASMRTDYGYTF
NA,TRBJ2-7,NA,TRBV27,TGTGCCAGCCGTGGACTCTCCTACGAGCAGTACTTC,CASRGLSYEQYF
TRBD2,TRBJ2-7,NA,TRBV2,TGTGCCAGCAGTGAAGGTCGGTCGGGGGGGGACACCTACGAGCAGTACTTC,CASSEGRSGGDTYEQYF
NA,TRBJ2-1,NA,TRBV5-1,TGCGCCAGCAGTAGCCTTGGGAGCAATGAGCAGTTCTTC,CASSSLGSNEQFF
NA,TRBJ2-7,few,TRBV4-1,TGCGCCAGCAGCCAAGAACAGACAGTGTTCTCCTACGAGCAGTACTTC,CASSQEQTVFSYEQYF
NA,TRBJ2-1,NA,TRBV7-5,TGTGCCAGAAGCTCGGGACATCCGGGGACCTACAATGAGCAGTTCTTC,CARSSGHPGTYNEQFF
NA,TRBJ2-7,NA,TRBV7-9,TGTGCCAGCAGCTCGACAGCTAAAATGGACTTC,CASSSTAKMDF
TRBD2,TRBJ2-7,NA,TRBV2,TGTGCCAGCAGCCAGGGGACTAGCGGGATTGACGAGCAGTACTTC,CASSQGTSGIDEQYF
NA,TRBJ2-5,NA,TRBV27,TGTGCCAGCAGTTTACTAAGGGGGTCTACGGAGCAGTACTTC,CASSLLRGSTEQYF
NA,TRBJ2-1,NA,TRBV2,TGTGCCAGCAGTGGTAGACGGGGAAGCTCCCACAATGAGCAGTTCTTC,CASSGRRGSSHNEQFF
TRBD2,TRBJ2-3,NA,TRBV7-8,TGTGCCAGCAGCCCCCCCTGGCGGGAGGGCCTTGGTACGCAGTATTTT,CASSPPWREGLGTQYF
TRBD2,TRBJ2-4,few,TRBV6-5,TGTGCCAGCAGTTACTCGCCTAGCGGGAGTGACATTCAGTACTTC,CASSYSPSGSDIQYF
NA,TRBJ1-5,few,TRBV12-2,TGTGCAAGTCGCCTTCCCCGGGACAGGGTCCAGCATTTT,CASRLPRDRVQHF
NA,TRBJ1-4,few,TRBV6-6,TGTGCCAGCAGTTACTTACCGACTGCAACTAATGAAAAACTGTTTTTT,CASSYLPTATNEKLFF
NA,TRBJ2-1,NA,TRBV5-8,TGTGCCAGCAGCCCCAGGCGAATCTCCTACAATGAGCAGTTCTTC,CASSPRRISYNEQFF
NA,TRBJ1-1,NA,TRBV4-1,TGCGCCAGCAGCCATCCCTACACTGAAGCTTTCTTT,CASSHPYTEAFF